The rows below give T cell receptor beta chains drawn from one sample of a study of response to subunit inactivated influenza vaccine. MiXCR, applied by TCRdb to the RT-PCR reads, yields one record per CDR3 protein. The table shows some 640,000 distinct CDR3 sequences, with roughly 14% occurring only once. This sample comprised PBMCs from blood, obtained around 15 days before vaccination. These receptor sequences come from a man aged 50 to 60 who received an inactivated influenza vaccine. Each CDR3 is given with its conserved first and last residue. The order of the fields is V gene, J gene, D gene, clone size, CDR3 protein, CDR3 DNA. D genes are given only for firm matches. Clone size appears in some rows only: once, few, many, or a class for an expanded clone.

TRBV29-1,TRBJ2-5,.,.,CSAYLGSGETQYF,TGCAGCGCCTATTTGGGGAGCGGGGAGACCCAGTACTTC
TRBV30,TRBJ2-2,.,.,CAWTRRGELFF,TGTGCCTGGACCCGGAGGGGGGAGCTGTTTTTT
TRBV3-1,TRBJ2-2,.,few,CASSQGPVNTGELFF,TGTGCCAGCAGCCAAGGACCCGTGAACACCGGGGAGCTGTTTTTT
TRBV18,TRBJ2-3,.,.,CASSPGPGEWDTQYF,TGTGCCAGCTCACCTGGGCCGGGTGAATGGGATACGCAGTATTTT
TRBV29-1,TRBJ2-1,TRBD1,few,CSVEESRQGSNNEQFF,TGCAGCGTTGAAGAATCTCGACAGGGTAGCAACAATGAGCAGTTCTTC
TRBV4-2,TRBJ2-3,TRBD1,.,CASSQTGWATDTQYF,TGTGCCAGCAGCCAGACAGGGTGGGCCACAGATACGCAGTATTTT
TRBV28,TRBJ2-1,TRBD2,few,CASSAPTSGLRYNEQFF,TGTGCCAGCAGTGCCCCGACTAGCGGCTTACGCTACAATGAGCAGTTCTTC
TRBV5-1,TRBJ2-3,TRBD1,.,CASSSWGGQGPDTQYF,TGCGCCAGCAGCTCGTGGGGGGGACAGGGACCAGATACGCAGTATTTT
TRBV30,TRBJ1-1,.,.,CAWRRTQTTEAFF,TGTGCCTGGAGACGGACTCAGACCACTGAAGCTTTCTTT
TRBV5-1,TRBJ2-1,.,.,CASSLDRDPYNEQFF,TGCGCCAGCAGCTTGGATAGGGACCCCTACAATGAGCAGTTCTTC
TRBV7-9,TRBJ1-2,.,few,CASSPTDRVYGYTF,TGTGCCAGCAGCCCTACAGACAGAGTCTATGGCTACACCTTC
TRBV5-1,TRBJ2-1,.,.,CASSLGWSSYNEQFF,TGCGCCAGCAGCTTGGGGTGGAGCTCCTACAATGAGCAGTTCTTC
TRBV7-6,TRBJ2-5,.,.,CASSLGGGGMETQYF,TGTGCCAGCAGCTTAGGCGGAGGGGGGATGGAGACCCAGTACTTC
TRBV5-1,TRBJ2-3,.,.,CASTLNRAKSTDTQYF,TGCGCCAGCACCCTTAACAGGGCAAAGAGCACAGATACGCAGTATTTT
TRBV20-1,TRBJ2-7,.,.,CSARDTASATYEQYF,TGCAGTGCTAGAGATACTGCTAGCGCGACCTACGAGCAGTACTTC
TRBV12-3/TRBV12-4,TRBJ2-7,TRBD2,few,CASSLWEGTYEQYF,TGTGCCAGCAGTTTATGGGAGGGCACCTACGAGCAGTACTTC
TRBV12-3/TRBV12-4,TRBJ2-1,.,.,CASREGGFTYNEQFF,TGTGCCAGCAGGGAGGGGGGGTTTACCTACAATGAGCAGTTCTTC